This TCR beta chain originates from a study of blood T cell repertoires in COVID-19. Whole-study context: Two negative PCRs, clearance, or symptom resolution had been documented for recovered Cohort 3 donors. From T cells, B-cell-depleted T cells, or PBMCs came the material, which was cDNA or gDNA.

V shed 2 bases and J 3 bases; nucleotides not matched to a gene: 8. Germline V CDR1 and CDR2: MNHEY, SVGEGT. The CDR3 sequence is 16 residues long. In the original analysis: Estimation of nucleated cell counts relied on the amplification of reference gene primers. The protocol was immunoSEQ multiplex PCR, while the TCRdb copy is restricted to in-frame clones and leaves out a portion. The V and J calls and clone size are taken from that table; D and trimming were inferred from the DNA. The top ten hold roughly 7.2% of the sample, which has fewer than 250,000 clones, around 87% seen once. The genes are TRBV6-2 or TRBV6-3 and TRBJ1-1; the match to TRBD1 covers 8 bases. The sequence was collected from a man aged 25 to 45 in a cohort exposed to, infected with or recovered from COVID-19 (not recorded which). The sequenced material came from PBMCs or T cells enriched from blood (not recorded which). CDR3 bases: TGTGCCAGCAGTTACAGTGCAGGGGGCAGGGACACTGAAGCTTTCTTT. It yields the protein CASSYSAGGRDTEAFF.